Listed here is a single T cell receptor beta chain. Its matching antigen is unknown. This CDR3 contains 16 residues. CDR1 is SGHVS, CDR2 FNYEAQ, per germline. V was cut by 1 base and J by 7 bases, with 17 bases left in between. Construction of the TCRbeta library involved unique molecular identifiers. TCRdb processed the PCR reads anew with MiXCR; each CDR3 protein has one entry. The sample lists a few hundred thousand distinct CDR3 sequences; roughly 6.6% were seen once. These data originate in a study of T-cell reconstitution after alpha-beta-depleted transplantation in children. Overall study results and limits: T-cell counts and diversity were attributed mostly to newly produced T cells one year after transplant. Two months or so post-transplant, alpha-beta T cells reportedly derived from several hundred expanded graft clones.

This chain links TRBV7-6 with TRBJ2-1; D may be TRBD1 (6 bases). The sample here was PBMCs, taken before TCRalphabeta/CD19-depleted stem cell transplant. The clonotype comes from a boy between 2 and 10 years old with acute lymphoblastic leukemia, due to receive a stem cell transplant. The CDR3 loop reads CASSLGPGPQGNEQFF. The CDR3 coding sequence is TGTGCCAGCAGCTTAGGTCCGGGACCCCAGGGGAATGAGCAGTTCTTC.